Sequencing of this T cell receptor beta chain was carried out in a study of blood T cell repertoires in COVID-19. As to this clone: Additional DNA sequences in this sample encode the identical CDR3.

Method: immunoSEQ multiplex PCR; TCRdb's copy keeps in-frame clones and lacks some. The table lists roughly 120,000 clones, about 84% of them singletons. The CDR3 contains 14 residues. The germline CDR1 and CDR2 sequences are KGHSH and LQKENI. After removal of 6 bases from V and 0 bases from J, the junction contained 3 bases not matched to a gene. The sequencing input was peripheral blood. The sequence was obtained from a human donor in a cohort sampled during active COVID-19. The chain recombines TRBV18 with TRBJ1-1; TRBD1 agrees at 8 bases. The CDR3 region has the DNA TGTGCCAGCTCTCGGGACAGGCTGAACACTGAAGCTTTCTTT. Its protein product is CASSRDRLNTEAFF.